This T cell receptor beta chain was documented in a study of CD8+ T cells in alopecia areata. Overall study: Scoring of treated patients' severity used the percentage of affected scalp area.

Study outcomes and limitations: Especially in alopecia totalis/universalis, lesional scalp showed greater clonality than normal scalp did.

Described treatment: oral pan-JAK inhibitor, 5-10 mg twice daily. Sequencing templates came from extracted RNA that was reverse transcribed into cDNA. TCRdb's copy holds only in-frame clones and misses some; the assay was immunoSEQ multiplex PCR. Of 170,000 or so clones in the sample, about two thirds are singletons; the top ten hold around 0.9%. This clone was observed many times. Its antigen is currently unknown. Germline values: CDR1 SQVTM, CDR2 ANQGSEA. J was trimmed by 2 bases and V by 7 bases; bases with no gene match: 5. This CDR3 is built from 12 residues. The TCR was taken from a human donor with alopecia areata. The input for sequencing was CD4+ T cells sorted from blood, taken at week 4, from a patient treated with tofacitinib. The chain couples TRBV29-1 to TRBJ2-7, with 7 positions matching TRBD1. The CDR3 protein is CSGLTGPYEQYF. The CDR3 DNA reads as TGCAGCGGGTTGACAGGGCCCTACGAGCAGTACTTC.